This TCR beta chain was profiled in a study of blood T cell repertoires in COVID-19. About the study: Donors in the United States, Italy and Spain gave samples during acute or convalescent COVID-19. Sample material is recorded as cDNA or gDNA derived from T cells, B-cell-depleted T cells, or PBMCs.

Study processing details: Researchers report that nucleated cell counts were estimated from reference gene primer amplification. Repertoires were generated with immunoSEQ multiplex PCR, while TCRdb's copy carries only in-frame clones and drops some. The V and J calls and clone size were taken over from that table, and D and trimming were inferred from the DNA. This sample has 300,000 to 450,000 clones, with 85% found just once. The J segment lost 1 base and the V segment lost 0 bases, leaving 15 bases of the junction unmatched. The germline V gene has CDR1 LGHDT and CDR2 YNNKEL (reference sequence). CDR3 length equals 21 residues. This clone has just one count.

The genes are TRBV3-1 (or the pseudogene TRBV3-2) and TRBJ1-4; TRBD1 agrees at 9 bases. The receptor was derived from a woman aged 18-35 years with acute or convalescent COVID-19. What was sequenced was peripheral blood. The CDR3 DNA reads TGTGCCAGCAGCCAAGATCTACCCTCGGGACAGGGAGTAGTAACTAATGAAAAACTGTTTTTT. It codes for CASSQDLPSGQGVVTNEKLFF.